This paragraph covers one T cell receptor (beta chain) sequence. Antigen: not known. This entry is derived from a study of T cell repertoires in cytomegalovirus infection. Study at large: Indicated by public TCR beta signatures were CMV infection and matching HLA type. Study results and limitations: Dominant in the ex vivo response were TCR beta clonotypes restricted by HLA-C and specific for CMV. Based on cumulative public TCR beta family frequency, carriers of CMV plus the relevant HLA were identified.

TCRdb independently ran MiXCR on the reads; one entry per CDR3 protein. The table lists hundreds of thousands of distinct CDR3 sequences, approximately 46% of them singletons. Germline-derived CDR1 and CDR2 are MNHEY and SVGAGI. This CDR3 is 13 amino acids long. Trimming removed 10 bases from V and 3 bases from J; junction bases left unmatched: 6. Source: cultured PBMCs, taken from culture after CMV antigen stimulation. The sequence was obtained from a human donor in good health (CMV status not recorded). Some clones in this sample may be carry-over from other donors' samples. This chain uses TRBV6-5 with TRBJ2-3, with 8 positions matching TRBD2. The DNA of the CDR3 is TGTGCCATCAAGCGGGGGCGAACAGATACGCAGTATTTT. As protein: CAIKRGRTDTQYF.